This T cell receptor (beta chain) derives from a study of human T cells and chemical hapten exposure. Attachment of unique molecular identifiers to individual cDNA molecules was performed in the library. One entry per CDR3 protein, called by TCRdb with MiXCR from the RACE reads. The data show around 250,000 distinct CDR3 sequences, roughly 8.9% seen once. Germline V gives CDR1 MNHEY, CDR2 SMNVEV (reference sequence). This CDR3 is built from 14 residues. V was cut by 6 bases and J by 4 bases, with 15 bases left in between. Regarding time point: pre-sensitization, week 0. Specified treatment: therapeutic diphenylcyclopropenone sensitization with weekly scalp DPC.

The chain has TRBV27 and TRBJ1-2, with D tentatively TRBD1 (6 bases). The material was whole blood, obtained in connection with sensitization to the hapten diphenylcyclopropenone (DPC). This TCR came from a woman aged 40 to 50 with alopecia areata. Some clones in this sample may be carry-over from other donors' samples. The CDR3: CASSTGSRAYGYTF. The CDR3 nucleotides are TGTGCCAGCAGCACAGGGTCTCGAGCCTATGGCTACACCTTC.